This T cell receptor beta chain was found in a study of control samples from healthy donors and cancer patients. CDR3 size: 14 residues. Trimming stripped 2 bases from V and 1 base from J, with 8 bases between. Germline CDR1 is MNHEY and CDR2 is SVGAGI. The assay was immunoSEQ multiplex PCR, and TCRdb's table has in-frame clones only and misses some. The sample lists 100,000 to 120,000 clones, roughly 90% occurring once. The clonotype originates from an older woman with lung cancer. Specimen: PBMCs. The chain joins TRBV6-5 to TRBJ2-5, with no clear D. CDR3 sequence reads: CASSYGDSQETQYF. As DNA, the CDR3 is TGTGCCAGCAGTTACGGAGACTCCCAAGAGACCCAGTACTTC.